The entry that follows covers one T cell receptor (beta chain) sequence. This specimen comes from a study of blood T cell repertoires in COVID-19. The CDR3 has 11 residues. The germline V and J ends were trimmed by 7 bases and 4 bases, with 5 bases remaining between them. Participants were placed into cohorts based on the clinical history they reported. Cohort 3 recovered donors had two negative PCRs, clearance, or symptom resolution. The repertoire was sequenced with immunoSEQ multiplex PCR; TCRdb's copy has only in-frame clones and lacks some. The sample consists of 190,000 or so clones, roughly 80% of them appearing once.

The chain joins TRBV12-3 or TRBV12-4 to TRBJ1-3; D remains unclear. What was sequenced was PBMCs or T cells enriched from blood (not recorded which). The TCR originated in a man aged 40-49 years who had recovered from COVID-19. As DNA, the CDR3 is TGTGCCAGCACCTTGGGAAACACCATATATTTT. As protein: CASTLGNTIYF.